This is a list of T cell receptor beta chains from one sample in a study of Graves' ophthalmopathy and Graves' hyperthyroidism. TCRdb re-analysed the multiplex PCR reads in MiXCR, keeping a single row per CDR3 protein. The table records 500,000 to 800,000 distinct CDR3 sequences, over 40% of them present only once. The sequencing sample was made of peripheral blood. These receptors came from an adult man with Graves' ophthalmopathy. CDR3s include the opening cysteine and the closing phenylalanine or tryptophan. A D gene is named only where the DNA matches it firmly. Clone sizes are given selectively: once, few, many, or a class where the clone is expanded.

D	size	J	V	CDR3	DNA
TRBD1	-	TRBJ1-2	TRBV20-1	CSASGRDSYGYTF	TGCAGTGCTAGTGGACGGGACAGTTATGGCTACACCTTC
TRBD1	many	TRBJ1-1	TRBV7-9	CASSKYRGQAFF	TGTGCCAGCAGCAAATACAGGGGGCAAGCTTTCTTT
TRBD2	-	TRBJ2-5	TRBV29-1	CSSYSGRGGETQYF	TGCAGCAGTTACTCCGGGCGGGGGGGTGAGACCCAGTACTTC
-	many	TRBJ1-5	TRBV12-3/TRBV12-4	CASSRLGSNQPQHF	TGTGCCAGCAGTAGACTAGGGAGCAATCAGCCCCAGCATTTT
-	many	TRBJ2-6	TRBV19	CASKPLEDPGANVLTF	TGTGCCAGTAAACCCTTGGAAGACCCTGGGGCCAACGTCCTGACTTTC
-	few	TRBJ1-2	TRBV29-1	CSSGGGYTF	TGCAGCTCGGGGGGCGGCTACACCTTC
-	many	TRBJ1-1	TRBV7-9	CASSSRQEAEAFF	TGTGCCAGCAGCTCACGACAGGAGGCTGAAGCTTTCTTT
-	-	TRBJ1-2	TRBV10-3	CAISGVSGYGYTF	TGTGCCATCAGTGGGGTCTCGGGCTATGGCTACACCTTC
TRBD1	-	TRBJ2-7	TRBV5-6	CASSHSPGQGHEQYF	TGTGCCAGCAGCCATTCGCCGGGACAGGGCCACGAGCAGTACTTC
TRBD1	-	TRBJ2-3	TRBV20-1	CSARDGTAGDTGTQYF	TGCAGTGCTAGAGATGGGACAGCTGGTGACACAGGTACGCAGTATTTT
TRBD1	-	TRBJ2-5	TRBV7-2	CASSFGQVGETQYF	TGTGCCAGCAGCTTCGGACAGGTTGGGGAGACCCAGTACTTC
-	-	TRBJ1-5	TRBV9	CASSRREREYQPQHF	TGTGCCAGCAGCCGGAGAGAGAGAGAGTATCAGCCCCAGCATTTT
TRBD1	-	TRBJ1-6	TRBV6-5	CASRSGQGYSPLHF	TGTGCCAGCAGGTCTGGACAGGGTTATTCACCCCTCCACTTT
TRBD1	few	TRBJ2-7	TRBV19	CASSYDRGDYEQYF	TGTGCCAGTAGCTACGACAGGGGGGACTACGAGCAGTACTTC
TRBD1	-	TRBJ1-2	TRBV10-2	CASMDGQGNYGYTF	TGCGCCAGCATGGACGGACAGGGAAACTATGGCTACACCTTC
-	many	TRBJ1-1	TRBV20-1	CSASRPANTEAFF	TGCAGTGCTAGTAGGCCGGCCAACACTGAAGCTTTCTTT
-	many	TRBJ2-7	TRBV10-3	CAIMRTEEYEQYF	TGTGCCATCATGAGGACAGAGGAGTACGAGCAGTACTTC
-	few	TRBJ2-2	TRBV7-8	CASSFNWQAGELFF	TGTGCCAGCAGCTTCAATTGGCAGGCCGGGGAGCTGTTTTTT
-	-	TRBJ2-3	TRBV15	CATSRDHRDTQYF	TGTGCCACCAGCAGAGATCATCGGGATACGCAGTATTTT
-	many	TRBJ1-1	TRBV12-3/TRBV12-4	CASSLRRHSMGTEAFF	TGTGCCAGCAGTTTACGCCGTCACAGCATGGGCACTGAAGCTTTCTTT
TRBD2	-	TRBJ2-7	TRBV5-8	CASSILGLAGGEQYF	TGTGCCAGCAGTATTTTAGGACTAGCGGGAGGCGAGCAGTACTTC
TRBD1	-	TRBJ1-6	TRBV6-6	CACSEVGQGYSPLHF	TGTGCCTGCAGTGAAGTAGGACAGGGCTATTCGCCCCTCCACTTT
-	-	TRBJ1-3	TRBV25-1	CASRLGGSNTIYF	TGTGCCAGCAGGCTGGGGGGGTCAAACACCATATATTTT
TRBD1	once	TRBJ1-4	TRBV20-1	CSASGTGTANEKLFF	TGCAGTGCTAGTGGCACCGGGACAGCTAATGAAAAACTGTTTTTT
TRBD1	many	TRBJ2-6	TRBV7-3	CASSKGATGANVLTF	TGTGCCAGCAGCAAGGGGGCAACTGGGGCCAACGTCCTGACTTTC
-	-	TRBJ2-5	TRBV11-1	CASSQEYGEETQYF	TGTGCCAGCAGCCAAGAATACGGGGAAGAGACCCAGTACTTC
-	few	TRBJ1-4	TRBV10-2	CASSEADGSEKLFF	TGCGCCAGCAGTGAGGCGGACGGCAGTGAAAAACTGTTTTTT
TRBD2	-	TRBJ2-7	TRBV7-9	CASSLGKLLAGVFTYEQYF	TGTGCCAGCAGCTTAGGGAAACTACTAGCGGGGGTATTTACCTACGAGCAGTACTTC
TRBD1	-	TRBJ2-7	TRBV10-3	CASSYPTGIAYEQYF	TGTGCCAGCAGTTACCCGACAGGGATAGCGTACGAGCAGTACTTC
-	-	TRBJ2-7	TRBV25-1	CVSMGDPTYEQYF	TGTGTCAGCATGGGGGATCCGACCTATGAGCAGTACTTC
-	-	TRBJ1-5	TRBV11-1	CASSVNRAGNQPQHF	TGTGCCAGCAGTGTTAACAGGGCCGGCAATCAGCCCCAGCATTTT
-	-	TRBJ1-2	TRBV5-6	CASSLAGAFYGYTF	TGTGCCAGCAGCTTGGCAGGGGCCTTCTATGGCTACACCTTC
-	few	TRBJ1-2	TRBV20-1	CSASETGHNYGYTF	TGCAGTGCTTCAGAGACGGGCCATAACTATGGCTACACCTTC
-	many	TRBJ1-4	TRBV9	CASSPDGLQREKLFF	TGTGCCAGCAGCCCCGACGGCTTACAGAGGGAAAAACTGTTTTTT
-	many	TRBJ1-5	TRBV19	CASNGQPNQPQHF	TGTGCCAGTAATGGACAGCCCAATCAGCCCCAGCATTTT
-	few	TRBJ2-7	TRBV20-1	CSARSTDTYEQYF	TGCAGTGCTAGATCAACAGATACCTACGAGCAGTACTTC
-	many	TRBJ1-1	TRBV29-1	CSVVLRFSSTEAFF	TGCAGCGTCGTCCTCAGGTTTTCATCCACTGAAGCTTTCTTT
TRBD2	many	TRBJ2-7	TRBV5-1	CASSLDVSGSSEQYF	TGCGCCAGCAGCTTGGATGTTAGCGGGAGTTCCGAGCAGTACTTC
-	many	TRBJ1-1	TRBV6-5	CASSHGGEAFF	TGTGCCAGCAGCCACGGAGGGGAAGCTTTCTTT
-	-	TRBJ1-5	TRBV6-6	CASSYLLAQEGNQPQHF	TGTGCCAGCAGTTACTTACTCGCACAGGAGGGGAATCAGCCCCAGCATTTT
-	many	TRBJ2-7	TRBV10-3	CAIRTGLSSYEQYF	TGTGCCATCAGGACAGGCCTTAGCTCCTACGAGCAGTACTTC
-	-	TRBJ2-5	TRBV20-1	CSAIGGPYQETQYF	TGCAGTGCTATCGGGGGGCCCTACCAAGAGACCCAGTACTTC